This T cell receptor (beta chain) appears in the sequencing data of a study of T cell clusters in autoimmune cytopenias. This clonotype is identified as medium-sized from frequency. One tube held mixed TRB-A and TRB-B primer pools for touch-down PCR. Reanalyzing the multiplex PCR reads, TCRdb keeps one entry per CDR3 protein, without DNA. The sample has 10,000 to 15,000 distinct CDR3 sequences. TRB was amplified from 250 ng of peripheral blood genomic DNA per sample. CDR1 is SEHNR and CDR2 is FQNEAQ in the germline V gene (reference sequence). This CDR3 is 13 amino acids long. These data also formed part of another study, on T cell repertoires in aging, cancer and after chemotherapy.

The sequencing sample was made of peripheral blood. This TCR was recovered from a human donor in good health. The rearrangement links TRBV7-9 to TRBJ2-5. CDR3 protein: CASSLANQETQYF. The full variable domain, its missing parts supplied by reference TRBV7-9 and TRBJ2-5, is DTGVSQNPRHKITKRGQNVTFRCDPISEHNRLYWYRQTLGQGPEFLTYFQNEAQLEKSRLLSDRFSAERPKGSFSTLEIQRTEQGDSAMYLCASSLANQETQYFGPGTRLLVL.